This TCR beta chain was sequenced in a study of metastatic and nonmetastatic thyroid tumors. Background on the study: Thyroid patients, malignant and benign, had repertoires compared across blood and tumor or nodule tissue. General study findings and limits: In both blood and tumor samples, TCR beta diversity was reported significantly higher for malignant than benign nodules.

Authors' processing steps: Clinicopathological groups differed in CDR3, with these differences serving to build a distant-metastasis classifier for papillary thyroid cancer. MiXCR re-clonotyped the PCR reads for TCRdb. In this record, the V and J calls reflect TCRdb's handling and not the investigators' own analysis. The sample lists approximately 40,000 clones, less than 25% occurring once. All patients were treatment-naive before thyroid surgery. Notes on this clone: Its antigen is still unknown. Its ends do not fully match the called genes, so a read error is possible.

The CDR3 is 15 amino acids. Germline V CDR1 and CDR2: SGHNT, YENEEA. The sample consisted of blood. This clonotype was sampled from a female donor with papillary thyroid cancer or a benign thyroid nodule (not recorded which). Some clones in this sample may be carry-over from other donors' samples. The genes are TRBV11-3 and TRBJ2-7; D possibly corresponds to TRBD1 (5 bases). CDR3 DNA: TGTGCCAGCAGCCCCTATGTGACAGTCTCCTACGAGCAGTGCTTC. Its translation is CASSPYVTVSYEQCF.